This T cell receptor beta chain was sequenced during a study of radiotherapy plus CTLA-4 blockade in lung cancer. Some clones are missing from TCRdb's copy, which holds only in-frame ones; the method was immunoSEQ multiplex PCR. The sample holds 42,000 or so clones, approximately 75% seen once. Patients had chemo-refractory metastatic non-small-cell lung cancer and received focal radiation plus CTLA-4 blockade that used ipilimumab. This TCR was recovered from a human donor with non-small cell lung cancer that progressed on radiotherapy plus ipilimumab. This material consisted of peripheral blood, taken from a patient treated with radiotherapy plus ipilimumab.

CDR3 sequence reads: CASNRQGPNSPLHF. CDR3 coding DNA: TGTGCCAGCAACAGACAGGGACCGAATTCACCCCTCCACTTT. The V gene is TRBV2, the J gene TRBJ1-6, with TRBD1 matching over 7 bases. Trimming removed 7 bases from V and 7 bases from J; junction bases left unmatched: 7. Per germline, CDR1 SNHLY and CDR2 FYNNEI. This CDR3 region has 14 residues.